The present entry profiles one T cell receptor beta chain with its context. This CDR3 has 13 residues. V gave up 4 bases and J gave up 0 bases, with 10 bases separating them. Germline assignment: CDR1 SQVTM and CDR2 ANQGSEA. As processed by the authors: Estimated nucleated cell counts came from reference gene primer amplification. The protocol was immunoSEQ multiplex PCR, while the TCRdb copy is restricted to in-frame clones and leaves out a portion. That table supplies the V and J calls and clone size; D and trimming were determined from the DNA. The data contain about 140,000 clones, about nine tenths of them singletons. The data were obtained in a study of blood T cell repertoires in COVID-19. On the study more broadly: The samples span acute and convalescent COVID-19 from the United States, Italy and Spain. In each case, the material was cDNA or gDNA derived from T cells, B-cell-depleted T cells, or PBMCs.

The material sequenced was peripheral blood. The origin of this receptor is an elderly woman with acute or convalescent COVID-19. This chain joins TRBV29-1 and TRBJ2-7; D possibly corresponds to TRBD1 (6 bases). The CDR3 loop is CSVGGHLSYEQYF. The CDR3 DNA reads TGCAGCGTTGGGGGACATCTCTCCTACGAGCAGTACTTC.